This TCR beta chain was profiled in a study of blood T cell repertoires in COVID-19. The trim removed 3 bases at V and 3 bases at J, leaving 5 bases unmatched. The germline CDR1 and CDR2 sequences are LNHDA and SQIVND (reference sequence). The CDR3 length is 16 residues. Clones were read by immunoSEQ multiplex PCR, and TCRdb kept only the in-frame ones, dropping some. The table records around 25,000 clones, 88% of them present only once. Sequenced sample: peripheral blood. This rearrangement joins TRBV19 to TRBJ2-1; TRBD2 aligns across 10 bases. This TCR was sampled from a man in his 70s in a cohort sampled during active COVID-19. The DNA for the CDR3 is TGTGCCAGTAGTATTGGTGGACTAGCGGTCTACAATGAGCAGTTCTTC. Translation: CASSIGGLAVYNEQFF.